The T cell receptor beta chain described here comes from a study of blood T cell repertoires in COVID-19. Study-level background: Sites across the United States, Italy and Spain contributed samples from acute and convalescent COVID-19.

Authors' data handling: Reference gene primers were amplified, and this amplification served to estimate nucleated cell counts. Here immunoSEQ multiplex PCR was the method, and the copy in TCRdb shows in-frame clones only, minus some. V, J and clone size are those of that table, while D and trimming were read from the DNA. The sample lists about 83,000 clones; about 86% were seen once. With 5 bases clipped from V and 3 bases from J, the junction kept 6 bases outside the gene matches. This CDR3 has 15 residues. Per germline, CDR1 SNHLY and CDR2 FYNNEI. Material: peripheral blood. The source is a woman of 80 years or more in a cohort sampled during active or convalescent COVID-19. The V call is TRBV2, the J call TRBJ2-2; TRBD2 matches at 7 bases. This chain's CDR3 is CASSRLAAHTGELFF. CDR3 coding DNA: TGTGCCAGCAGTAGACTAGCAGCTCACACCGGGGAGCTGTTTTTT.